The 30 T cell receptor beta chains given below trace back to one sample, sequenced in a study of cytomegalovirus exposure and HLA in healthy donors. It was with 60 Vbeta and 13 Jbeta primers that the PCR ran. Here immunoSEQ multiplex PCR was the method, and the copy in TCRdb shows in-frame clones only, minus some. The sample holds about 140,000 clones. Sequenced input: PBMCs. The source is a woman in her late teens or twenties in good health and CMV-seronegative.

V gene TRBV27 combines with J gene TRBJ2-5, with D perhaps matching TRBD1 (6 bases). Germline V gene data show CDR1 as MNHEY and CDR2 as SMNVEV (reference sequence). CDR3 length: 15 amino acids. V dropped 6 bases and J dropped 0 bases, with 14 bases sitting between them. DNA of the CDR3: TGTGCCAGCAGCCCCTGGGGGCAAAACCAAGAGACCCAGTACTTC. Residues: CASSPWGQNQETQYF.

V and J are TRBV6-1 and TRBJ2-7; the D gene is possibly TRBD1 (6 bases). This CDR3 spans 16 amino acids. The ends were cut back, 3 bases at V and 0 bases at J, with 15 bases in the middle. In germline, CDR1 is MNHNS, CDR2 SASEGT. CDR3 bases: TGTGCCAGCAGTGACCCCGGTAGGGGGAGCTCCTACGAGCAGTACTTC. Its translation: CASSDPGRGSSYEQYF.

The chain combines TRBV6-5 with TRBJ1-2; 11 bases agree with TRBD1. The CDR3 loop spans 15 amino acids. The J segment lost 4 bases and the V segment lost 6 bases, leaving 7 bases of the junction unmatched. The V gene's germline CDR1 is MNHEY and CDR2 SVGAGI. CDR3 residues: CASSRGTGGTYGYTF. DNA of the CDR3: TGTGCCAGCAGCCGAGGGACAGGGGGAACCTATGGCTACACCTTC.

The chain couples TRBV6-5 to TRBJ1-1; 7 bases line up with TRBD1. This CDR3 is 13 amino acids long. Losses at the gene ends were 5 bases for V and 8 bases for J; bases not matched to a gene: 8. Per germline, CDR1 MNHEY and CDR2 SVGAGI. The CDR3 DNA sequence: TGTGCCAGCAGTCACCGGTACAGGGGAGAAGCTTTCTTT. Protein product: CASSHRYRGEAFF.

The chain uses TRBV7-2 and TRBJ1-5, with D uncertain. Trimming pared 6 bases from V and 4 bases from J, leaving 16 bases between. The CDR3 runs 15 residues. The germline V gene encodes CDR1 SGHTA and CDR2 FQGNSA. The CDR3 region has the DNA TGTGCCAGCAGTCAAGATTACAGACGGAATCAGCCCCAGCATTTT. This translates into CASSQDYRRNQPQHF.

The chain joins TRBV19 to TRBJ2-7; TRBD1 matches at 10 bases. Trimming removed 4 bases from V and 2 bases from J; junction bases left unmatched: 14. Germline V CDR1 and CDR2: LNHDA, SQIVND (reference sequence). CDR3 length: 18 amino acids. CDR3 in amino acids: CASSKYGPSGTGAYEQYF. CDR3 in DNA: TGTGCCAGTAGTAAATATGGCCCCTCCGGGACAGGGGCCTACGAGCAGTACTTC. Together with reference TRBV19 and TRBJ2-7, the CDR3 gives the full variable domain: DGGITQSPKYLFRKEGQNVTLSCEQNLNHDAMYWYRQDPGQGLRLIYYSQIVNDFQKGDIAEGYSVSREKKESFPLTVTSAQKNPTAFYLCASSKYGPSGTGAYEQYFGPGTRLTVT.

The rearrangement links TRBV7-2 to TRBJ1-5, with D perhaps TRBD1 (6 bases). CDR1 is SGHTA and CDR2 is FQGNSA in the germline V gene. V lost 5 bases and J 3 bases, leaving 11 bases between the germline ends. The CDR3 has 14 residues. The CDR3 nucleotides read TGTGCCAGCAGCAAACAGGGTTCCAATCAGCCCCAGCATTTT. Translated: CASSKQGSNQPQHF.

This chain joins TRBV6-6 and TRBJ2-1; no firm D call. Germline values: CDR1 MNHNY, CDR2 SVGAGI (reference sequence). V was pared by 2 bases and J by 5 bases, with 7 bases between. The CDR3 consists of 13 residues. CDR3 in DNA: TGTGCCAGCAGTTACCCCCCGGACAATGAGCAGTTCTTC. Translating gives CASSYPPDNEQFF.

The CDR3 region is CASSDVRLYLVDEQFF. As DNA, the CDR3 is TGTGCCAGCAGTGACGTGCGCCTCTACCTGGTCGATGAGCAGTTCTTC. V is TRBV6-1 and J is TRBJ2-1; D unresolved. Per germline, CDR1 MNHNS and CDR2 SASEGT. The CDR3 runs to 16 residues. Trimming pared 3 bases from V and 8 bases from J, leaving 20 bases between.

The CDR3 nucleotides are TGCAGCGCCTCGGCGGGGCACACTGAAGCTTTCTTT. It yields the protein CSASAGHTEAFF. The V and J genes are TRBV29-1 and TRBJ1-1; a possible D gene is TRBD1 (5 bases). V was pared by 7 bases and J by 3 bases, with 12 bases between. The CDR3 consists of 12 residues. Germline V gene data show CDR1 as SQVTM and CDR2 as ANQGSEA.

This chain uses TRBV6-1 with TRBJ2-2; D is possibly TRBD1 (5 bases). The CDR3 length is 13 residues. The germline gives CDR1 MNHNS, CDR2 SASEGT. Trimming left V 3 bases short and J 5 bases short, with 7 bases between. The CDR3 protein is CASSEGRTGELFF. The CDR3 DNA reads TGTGCCAGCAGTGAGGGGCGGACCGGGGAGCTGTTTTTT.

V usage is TRBV18 and J usage is TRBJ2-3, with TRBD2 identical over 9 bases. This CDR3 has 14 residues. In germline, CDR1 is KGHSH, CDR2 LQKENI. V shed 10 bases, J shed 0 bases, and the junction held 5 bases outside the gene matches. Here the CDR3 reads CATQSGRSTDTQYF. Here the CDR3 DNA reads TGTGCCACCCAAAGCGGGAGGAGCACAGATACGCAGTATTTT.

The V call is TRBV5-1, the J call TRBJ2-2; D remains unclear. The CDR3 covers 13 residues. Trimming stripped 5 bases from V and 3 bases from J, with 8 bases between. CDR1 and CDR2 (germline): SGHRS, YFSETQ. CDR3 sequence reads: CASRKADTGELFF. The CDR3 DNA is TGCGCCAGCAGAAAAGCTGACACCGGGGAGCTGTTTTTT.

The J gene is TRBJ2-5, the V gene TRBV9; tentative D call: TRBD1 (5 bases). Germline CDR1 SGDLS, CDR2 YYNGEE. Trimming stripped 4 bases from V and 5 bases from J, with 15 bases between. This CDR3 comprises 14 residues. In DNA form, the CDR3 reads TGTGCCAGCAGCCCTTCCCAGGGTCGGGAGACCCAGTACTTC. The encoded protein is CASSPSQGRETQYF.

This chain connects TRBV30 to TRBJ2-5, with 7 nucleotides matching TRBD2. CDR1 GTSNPN and CDR2 SVGIG come from the germline V gene (reference sequence). V lost 1 base and J lost 3; bases outside the gene matches: 2. The CDR3 consists of 13 residues. CDR3 DNA sequence: TGTGCCTGGAGTGAGGGAGGGGAAGAGACCCAGTACTTC. This gives the protein CAWSEGGEETQYF.

V and J are TRBV18 and TRBJ1-3; D is undetermined. Germline assignment: CDR1 KGHSH and CDR2 LQKENI. The V and J ends lost 6 bases and 3 bases respectively, with 9 bases between them. The CDR3 runs to 13 residues. The CDR3 coding sequence is TGTGCCAGCTCGCCAGCTAGTGGAAACACCATATATTTT. This codes for CASSPASGNTIYF.

The V and J genes are TRBV5-1 and TRBJ2-3; 9 bases are a match to TRBD2. The CDR3 contains 13 residues. The trim removed 8 bases at V and 1 base at J, leaving 2 bases unmatched. The germline V gene encodes CDR1 SGHRS and CDR2 YFSETQ. The CDR3 region has the DNA TGCGCCAGTAAGCGGGAGGGCACAGATACGCAGTATTTT. It is translated as CASKREGTDTQYF.

The CDR3 spells CASSLGAGVYGYTF. The CDR3 coding sequence is TGTGCCAGCAGCTTAGGGGCGGGGGTCTATGGCTACACCTTC. The chain couples TRBV7-3 to TRBJ1-2; TRBD1 is a possible D gene (5 bases). Germline lookup yields CDR1 SGHTA and CDR2 FQGTGA. CDR3 length: 14 amino acids. The V gene lost 2 bases and the J gene lost 4 bases, with 11 bases spanning the gap.

The rearrangement uses TRBV5-1 and TRBJ2-7; 10 bases are a match to TRBD1. This CDR3 spans 15 amino acids. With V trimmed by 4 bases and J by 4 bases, 8 bases remained unmatched. CDR1 is SGHRS, CDR2 YFSETQ, per germline. The CDR3 sequence: CASSHSTGGEYEQYF. In nucleotides, the CDR3 is TGCGCCAGCAGCCATTCGACAGGGGGCGAGTACGAGCAGTACTTC.

V and J are TRBV19 and TRBJ1-1; D call uncertain. This CDR3 region has 13 residues. V was cut by 6 bases and J by 4 bases, with 12 bases left in between. Germline V lookup: CDR1 LNHDA, CDR2 SQIVND (reference sequence). For the CDR3, the DNA is TGTGCCAGTAGAAGGGAGGGATCCACTGAAGCTTTCTTT. It specifies CASRREGSTEAFF.

The V and J genes are TRBV4-1 and TRBJ2-7; 12 nucleotides match TRBD2. The V gene end was trimmed by 4 bases and the J gene end by 4 bases; junction bases not matched to a gene: 2. The CDR3 consists of 14 residues. Per germline, CDR1 MGHRA and CDR2 YSYEKL. The CDR3 DNA is TGCGCCAGCAGCCCGGGGACTAGCGGGTACGAGCAGTACTTC. It encodes CASSPGTSGYEQYF.

The chain uses TRBV9 and TRBJ2-1; TRBD2 agrees at 11 bases. The CDR3 is 16 residues long. Germline V CDR1 and CDR2: SGDLS, YYNGEE. V lost 2 bases and J lost 3; bases outside the gene matches: 4. The CDR3 loop reads CASSVGTSGVYNEQFF. Here the CDR3 DNA reads TGTGCCAGCAGCGTCGGGACTAGCGGCGTCTACAATGAGCAGTTCTTC.

The genes are TRBV15 and TRBJ2-3; D is possibly TRBD2 (5 bases). Trimming pared 1 base from V and 4 bases from J, leaving 9 bases between. This CDR3 spans 14 amino acids. Per the germline V gene, CDR1 is LNHNV and CDR2 is YYDKDF (reference sequence). The CDR3 DNA reads TGTGCCACCAGCAGAGGGCGGGCGGCAGATACGCAGTATTTT. This translates into CATSRGRAADTQYF.

The chain is built from TRBV29-1 and TRBJ1-1, with unresolved D. The V end was cut by 8 bases, the J end by 3 bases, with 10 bases between. Per germline, CDR1 SQVTM and CDR2 ANQGSEA. The CDR3 is 11 amino acids. The CDR3 reads CSTRLDTEAFF. CDR3 in DNA: TGCAGCACACGTCTAGACACTGAAGCTTTCTTT.

Notes on this clone: Other DNA variants within this sample encode the same CDR3. V gene TRBV10-2 combines with J gene TRBJ1-1; tentatively, D is TRBD1 (5 bases). Between the trimmed V and J ends, which lost 4 bases and 0 bases, there was a span of 12 bases. The CDR3 is made up of 15 amino acids. CDR1 is WSHSY, CDR2 SAAADI, per germline. CDR3 nucleotide sequence: TGCGCCAGCAGTGGTGGAAGGGGTATGAACACTGAAGCTTTCTTT. Its protein product is CASSGGRGMNTEAFF.

The rearrangement joins TRBV19 to TRBJ2-1, with 8 bases matching TRBD2. The CDR3 contains 15 residues. The junction had 8 bases not matched to a gene; V was cut back by 5 bases and J by 5 bases. Per germline, CDR1 LNHDA and CDR2 SQIVND (reference sequence). The CDR3 is CASSWETSVHNEQFF. The CDR3 nucleotides are TGTGCCAGTAGTTGGGAGACTAGCGTACACAATGAGCAGTTCTTC.

This sequence joins TRBV7-8 and TRBJ2-3; the match to TRBD2 covers 12 bases. J was trimmed by 0 bases and V by 4 bases; bases with no gene match: 8. The germline CDR1 and CDR2 sequences are SGHVS and FQNEAQ. The CDR3 has 18 residues. DNA for the CDR3: TGTGCCAGCAGCTCCAGACTAGCGGGGGTGTCTAGCACAGATACGCAGTATTTT. It translates to CASSSRLAGVSSTDTQYF.

The chain couples TRBV6-5 to TRBJ1-3; tentative D call: TRBD1 (5 bases). CDR1 MNHEY and CDR2 SVGAGI come from the germline V gene. Between the trimmed V and J ends, which lost 6 bases and 2 bases, there was a span of 11 bases. This CDR3 contains 14 residues. DNA of the CDR3: TGTGCCAGCAGATTAGGGGTAACTGGAAACACCATATATTTT. This codes for CASRLGVTGNTIYF.

The chain has TRBV10-2 and TRBJ2-5; tentatively, D is TRBD1 (5 bases). TRBJ2-7 matches the DNA end more closely, so the J call is doubtful. The CDR3 contains 12 residues. CDR1 is WSHSY, CDR2 SAAADI, per germline. The CDR3, as DNA: TGCGCCAGCAGTGATTCAGGGAACGAGCAGTACTTC. Amino acid sequence: CASSDSGNEQYF.

The rearrangement links TRBV19 to TRBJ2-7, with D possibly being TRBD1 (5 bases). Germline V gene lookup returns CDR1 LNHDA and CDR2 SQIVND (reference sequence). Trimming took off 3 bases at V and 1 base at J, with 10 bases between the two ends. The CDR3 contains 14 residues. CDR3 region: CASSMLDSSYEQYF. Here the CDR3 DNA reads TGTGCCAGTAGTATGCTAGACAGTTCCTACGAGCAGTACTTC.